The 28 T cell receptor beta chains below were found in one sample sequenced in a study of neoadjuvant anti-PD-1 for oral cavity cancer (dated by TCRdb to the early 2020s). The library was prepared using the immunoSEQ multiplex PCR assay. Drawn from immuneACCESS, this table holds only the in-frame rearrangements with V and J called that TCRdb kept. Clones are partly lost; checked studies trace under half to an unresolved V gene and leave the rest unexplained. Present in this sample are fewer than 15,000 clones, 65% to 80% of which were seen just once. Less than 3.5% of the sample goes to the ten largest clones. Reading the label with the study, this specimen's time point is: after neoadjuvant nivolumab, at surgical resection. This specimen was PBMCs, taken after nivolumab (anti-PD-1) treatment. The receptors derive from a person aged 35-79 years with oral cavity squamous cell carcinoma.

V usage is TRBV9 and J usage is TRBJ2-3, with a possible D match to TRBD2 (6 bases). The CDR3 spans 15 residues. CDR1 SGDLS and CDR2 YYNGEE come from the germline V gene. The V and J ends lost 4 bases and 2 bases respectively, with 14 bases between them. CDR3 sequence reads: CASSLGLENTDTQYF. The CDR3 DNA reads TGTGCCAGCAGCTTGGGACTCGAAAACACAGATACGCAGTATTTT.

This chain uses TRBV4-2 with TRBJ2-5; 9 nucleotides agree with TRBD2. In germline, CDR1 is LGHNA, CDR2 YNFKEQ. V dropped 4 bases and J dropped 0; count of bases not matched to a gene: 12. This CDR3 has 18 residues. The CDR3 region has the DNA TGTGCCAGCAGCCGAGCTTCGACTAGCGGAGGTTACCAAGAGACCCAGTACTTC. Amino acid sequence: CASSRASTSGGYQETQYF.

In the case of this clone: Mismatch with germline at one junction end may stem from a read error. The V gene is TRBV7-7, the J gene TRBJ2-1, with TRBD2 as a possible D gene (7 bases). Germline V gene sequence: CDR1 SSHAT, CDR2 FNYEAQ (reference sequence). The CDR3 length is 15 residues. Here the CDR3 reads CASSPLGGGLDEQFF. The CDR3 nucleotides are TGTGCTAGCAGCCCACTGGGAGGGGGACTGGATGAGCAGTTCTTC.

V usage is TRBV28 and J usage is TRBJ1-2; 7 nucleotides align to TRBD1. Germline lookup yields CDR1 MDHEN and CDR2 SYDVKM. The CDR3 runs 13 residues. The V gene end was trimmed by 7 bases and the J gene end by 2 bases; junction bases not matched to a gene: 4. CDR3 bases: TGTGCCAGCAACCCGACAGGGAACTATGGCTACACCTTC. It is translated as CASNPTGNYGYTF.

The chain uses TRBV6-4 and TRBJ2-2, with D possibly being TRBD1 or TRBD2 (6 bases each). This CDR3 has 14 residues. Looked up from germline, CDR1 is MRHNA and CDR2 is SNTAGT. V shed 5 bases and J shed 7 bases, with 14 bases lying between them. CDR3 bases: TGTGCCAGCAGTCCGGGGGCCGGGAACGGGGAGCTGTTTTTT. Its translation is CASSPGAGNGELFF.

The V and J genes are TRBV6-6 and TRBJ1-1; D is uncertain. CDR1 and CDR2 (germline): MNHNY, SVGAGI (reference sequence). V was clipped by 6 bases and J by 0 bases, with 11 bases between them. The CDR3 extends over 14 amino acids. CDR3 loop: CASSWSRMNTEAFF. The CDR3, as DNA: TGTGCCAGCAGCTGGAGCAGGATGAACACTGAAGCTTTCTTT.

CDR3 nucleotides: TGTGCCAGCAGTTTATTACGAGGTTCGGAGACCCAGTACTTC. Its protein product is CASSLLRGSETQYF. The chain employs TRBV27 and TRBJ2-5; D unresolved. Trimming left V 1 base short and J 5 bases short, with 11 bases between. Germline lookup yields CDR1 MNHEY and CDR2 SMNVEV (reference sequence). The CDR3 length is 14 residues.

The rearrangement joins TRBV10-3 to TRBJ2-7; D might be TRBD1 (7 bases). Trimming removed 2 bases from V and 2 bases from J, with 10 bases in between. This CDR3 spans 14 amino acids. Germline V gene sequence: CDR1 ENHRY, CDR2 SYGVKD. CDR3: CAISEGGTAYEQYF. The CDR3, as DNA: TGTGCCATCAGTGAGGGAGGGACAGCCTACGAGCAGTACTTC.

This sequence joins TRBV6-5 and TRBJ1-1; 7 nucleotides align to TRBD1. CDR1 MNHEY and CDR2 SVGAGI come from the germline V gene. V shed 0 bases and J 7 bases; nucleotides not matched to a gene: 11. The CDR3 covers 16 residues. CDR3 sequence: CASSYSGTAKGNEAFF. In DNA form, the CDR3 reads TGTGCCAGCAGTTACTCCGGGACAGCAAAGGGGAATGAAGCTTTCTTT.

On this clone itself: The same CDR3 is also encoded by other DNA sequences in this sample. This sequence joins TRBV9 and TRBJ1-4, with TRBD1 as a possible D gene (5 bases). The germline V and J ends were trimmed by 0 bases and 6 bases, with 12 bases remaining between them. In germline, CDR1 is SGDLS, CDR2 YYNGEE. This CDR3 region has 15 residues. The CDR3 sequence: CASSVGPGMDEKLFF. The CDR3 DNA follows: TGTGCCAGCAGCGTAGGGCCAGGGATGGATGAAAAACTGTTTTTT.

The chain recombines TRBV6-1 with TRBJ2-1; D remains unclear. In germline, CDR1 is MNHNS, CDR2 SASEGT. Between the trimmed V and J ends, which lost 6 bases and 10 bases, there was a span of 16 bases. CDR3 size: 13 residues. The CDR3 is CASSVTAENEQFF. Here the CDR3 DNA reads TGTGCCAGCAGCGTTACAGCTGAAAACGAGCAGTTCTTC.

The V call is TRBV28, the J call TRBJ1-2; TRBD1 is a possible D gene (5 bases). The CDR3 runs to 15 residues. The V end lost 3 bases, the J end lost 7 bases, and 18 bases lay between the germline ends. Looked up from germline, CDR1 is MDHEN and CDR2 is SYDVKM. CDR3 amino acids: CASSLRLGGEGGYTF. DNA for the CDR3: TGTGCCAGCAGTTTGCGGTTGGGAGGGGAGGGTGGCTACACCTTC.

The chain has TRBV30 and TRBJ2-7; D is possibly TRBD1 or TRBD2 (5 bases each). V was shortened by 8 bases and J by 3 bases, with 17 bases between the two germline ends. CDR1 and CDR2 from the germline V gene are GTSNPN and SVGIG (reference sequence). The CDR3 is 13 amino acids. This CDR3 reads CAQGRGLDYEQYF. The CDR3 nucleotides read TGTGCCCAAGGACGGGGCCTAGACTACGAGCAGTACTTC.

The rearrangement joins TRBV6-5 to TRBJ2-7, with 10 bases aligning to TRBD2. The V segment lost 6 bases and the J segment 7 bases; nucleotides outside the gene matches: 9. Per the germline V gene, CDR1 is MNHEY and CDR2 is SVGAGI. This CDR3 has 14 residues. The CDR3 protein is CASRVPSGGAEQYF. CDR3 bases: TGTGCCAGCAGAGTCCCTAGCGGGGGAGCGGAGCAGTACTTC.

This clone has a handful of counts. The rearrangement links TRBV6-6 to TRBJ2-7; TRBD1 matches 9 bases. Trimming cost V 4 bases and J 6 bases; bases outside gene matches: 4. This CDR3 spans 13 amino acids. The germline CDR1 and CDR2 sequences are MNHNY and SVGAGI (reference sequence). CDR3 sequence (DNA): TGTGCCAGCAGTTCACAGGGGGCTCGCGAGCAGTACTTC. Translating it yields CASSSQGAREQYF.

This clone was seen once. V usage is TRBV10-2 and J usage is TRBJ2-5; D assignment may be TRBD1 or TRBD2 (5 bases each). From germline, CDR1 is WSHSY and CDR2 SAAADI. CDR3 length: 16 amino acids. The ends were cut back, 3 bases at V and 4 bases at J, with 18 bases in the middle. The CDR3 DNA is TGCGCCAGCAGTGATTGGGGGAGAGGGCTTGGAGAGACCCAGTACTTC. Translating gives CASSDWGRGLGETQYF.

The CDR3: CASSASGTSSYEQYF. The CDR3 coding sequence is TGCGCCAGCAGCGCCTCCGGGACCTCATCCTACGAGCAGTACTTC. The chain recombines TRBV4-1 with TRBJ2-7; D tentatively fits TRBD1 or TRBD2 (5 bases each). Germline lookup yields CDR1 MGHRA and CDR2 YSYEKL. Between the trimmed V and J ends, which lost 5 bases and 1 base, there was a span of 15 bases. This CDR3 has 15 residues.

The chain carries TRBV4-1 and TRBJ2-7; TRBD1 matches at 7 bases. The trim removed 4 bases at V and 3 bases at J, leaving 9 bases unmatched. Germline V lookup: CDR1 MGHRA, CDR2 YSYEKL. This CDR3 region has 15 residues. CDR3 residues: CASSPQGSEGYEQYF. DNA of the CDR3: TGCGCCAGCAGCCCACAGGGGAGTGAGGGCTACGAGCAGTACTTC.

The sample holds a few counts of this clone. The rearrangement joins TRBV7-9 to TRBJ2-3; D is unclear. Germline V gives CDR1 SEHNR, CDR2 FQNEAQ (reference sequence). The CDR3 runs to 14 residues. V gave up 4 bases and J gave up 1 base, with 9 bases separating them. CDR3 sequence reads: CASSSNGGTDTQYF. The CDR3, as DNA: TGTGCCAGCAGCTCCAACGGAGGCACAGATACGCAGTATTTT.

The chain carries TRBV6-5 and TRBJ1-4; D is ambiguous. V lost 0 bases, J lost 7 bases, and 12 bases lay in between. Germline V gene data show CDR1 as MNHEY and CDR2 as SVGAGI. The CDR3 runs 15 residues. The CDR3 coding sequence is TGTGCCAGCAGTTACTCGACACCCTTAAGTGAAAAACTGTTTTTT. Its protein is CASSYSTPLSEKLFF.

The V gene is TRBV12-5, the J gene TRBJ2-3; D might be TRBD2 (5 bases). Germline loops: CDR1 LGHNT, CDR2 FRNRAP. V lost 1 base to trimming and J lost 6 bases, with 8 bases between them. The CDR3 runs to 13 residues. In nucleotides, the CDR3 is TGTGCTAGTGGTTTGGGACGCGGGGATACGCAGTATTTT. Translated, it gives CASGLGRGDTQYF.

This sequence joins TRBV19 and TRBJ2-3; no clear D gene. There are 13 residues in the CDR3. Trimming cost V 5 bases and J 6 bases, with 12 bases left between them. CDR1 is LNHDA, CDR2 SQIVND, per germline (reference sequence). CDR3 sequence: CASSLRARDTQYF. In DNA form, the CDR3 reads TGTGCCAGTAGTTTACGAGCACGTGATACGCAGTATTTT.

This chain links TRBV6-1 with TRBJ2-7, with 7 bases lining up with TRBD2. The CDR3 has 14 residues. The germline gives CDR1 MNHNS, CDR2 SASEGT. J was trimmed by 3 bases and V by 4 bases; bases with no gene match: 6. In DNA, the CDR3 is TGTGCCAGCAGTGCAGGGAGGGGCTACTACGAGCAGTACTTC. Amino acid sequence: CASSAGRGYYEQYF.

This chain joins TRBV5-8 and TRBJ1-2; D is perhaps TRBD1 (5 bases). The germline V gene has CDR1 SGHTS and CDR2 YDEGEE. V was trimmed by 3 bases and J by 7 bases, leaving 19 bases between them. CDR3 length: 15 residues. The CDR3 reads CASSSLWGGEAGYTF. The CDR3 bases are TGTGCCAGCAGCTCCCTCTGGGGGGGTGAGGCTGGCTACACCTTC.

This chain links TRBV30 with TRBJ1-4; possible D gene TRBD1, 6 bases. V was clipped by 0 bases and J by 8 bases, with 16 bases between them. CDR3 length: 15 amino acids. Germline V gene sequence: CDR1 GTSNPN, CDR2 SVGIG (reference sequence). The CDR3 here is CAWSVSGGASEKLFF. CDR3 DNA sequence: TGTGCCTGGAGTGTGTCTGGGGGCGCGAGCGAAAAACTGTTTTTT.

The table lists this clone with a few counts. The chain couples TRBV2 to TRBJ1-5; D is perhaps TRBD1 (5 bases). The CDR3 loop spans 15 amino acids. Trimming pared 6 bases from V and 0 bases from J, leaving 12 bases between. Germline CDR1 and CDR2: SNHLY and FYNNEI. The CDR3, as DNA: TGTGCCAGCAGCGCGACAGTGCTTAGCAATCAGCCCCAGCATTTT. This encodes CASSATVLSNQPQHF.

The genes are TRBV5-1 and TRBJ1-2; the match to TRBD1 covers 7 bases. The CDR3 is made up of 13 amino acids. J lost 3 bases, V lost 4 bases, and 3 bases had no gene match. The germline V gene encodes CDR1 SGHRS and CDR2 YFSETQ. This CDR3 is CASSPGQYYGYTF. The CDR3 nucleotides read TGCGCCAGCAGCCCGGGACAGTACTATGGCTACACCTTC.

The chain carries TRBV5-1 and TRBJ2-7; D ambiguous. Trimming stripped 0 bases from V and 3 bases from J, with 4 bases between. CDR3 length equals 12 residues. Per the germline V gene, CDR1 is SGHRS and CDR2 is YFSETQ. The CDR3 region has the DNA TGCGCCAGCAGCTTGGACTTCTACGAGCAGTACTTC. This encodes CASSLDFYEQYF.